The 8 T cell receptor beta chains below were found in one sample sequenced in a study of blood T cell repertoires in COVID-19. Libraries were prepared by immunoSEQ multiplex PCR; TCRdb keeps only in-frame clonotypes and omits some of them. The table lists 110,000 to 150,000 clones, roughly 80% of them singletons. Sequences were obtained from PBMCs or T cells enriched from blood (not recorded which). These receptors originate from a woman aged 45-65 years who had recovered from COVID-19.

The rearrangement links TRBV5-4 to TRBJ1-3; D possibly corresponds to TRBD1 (6 bases). Germline V gene sequence: CDR1 SGHNT, CDR2 YYREEE (reference sequence). The CDR3 runs to 16 residues. With 4 bases removed from V and 0 bases from J, the gap between germline ends came to 14 bases. CDR3 sequence: CASSEGSGDSGNTIYF. The CDR3 DNA is TGTGCCAGCAGCGAGGGTTCAGGGGACTCTGGAAACACCATATATTTT.

The chain couples TRBV7-9 to TRBJ1-1; no definite D call. This CDR3 comprises 13 residues. V gave up 0 bases and J gave up 6 bases, with 8 bases separating them. In germline, CDR1 is SEHNR, CDR2 FQNEAQ (reference sequence). The CDR3, as DNA: TGTGCCAGCAGCTTAGCAGGAGGGTCTGAAGCTTTCTTT. Its protein is CASSLAGGSEAFF. Full variable domain (missing parts from reference TRBV7-9 and TRBJ1-1): DTGVSQNPRHKITKRGQNVTFRCDPISEHNRLYWYRQTLGQGPEFLTYFQNEAQLEKSRLLSDRFSAERPKGSFSTLEIQRTEQGDSAMYLCASSLAGGSEAFFGQGTRLTVV.

V is TRBV6-6 and J is TRBJ1-1; D is perhaps TRBD1 (6 bases). Trimming shortened V by 6 bases and J by 0 bases, and 11 bases separated the two germline ends. From germline, CDR1 is MNHNY and CDR2 SVGAGI (reference sequence). This CDR3 comprises 14 residues. CDR3: CASRITGLNTEAFF. The CDR3 DNA is TGTGCCAGCAGGATAACAGGGCTGAACACTGAAGCTTTCTTT.

The rearrangement uses TRBV4-1 and TRBJ2-3; 7 bases are shared with TRBD2. The CDR3 extends over 16 amino acids. In germline, CDR1 is MGHRA, CDR2 YSYEKL. Trimming cost V 1 base and J 0 bases; bases outside gene matches: 4. Here the CDR3 reads CASSQATGLSTDTQYF. CDR3 in DNA: TGCGCCAGCAGCCAAGCTACGGGACTAAGCACAGATACGCAGTATTTT.

The CDR3 region is CASSYGWNTEAFF. The CDR3 bases are TGTGCCAGCAGTTACGGCTGGAACACTGAAGCTTTCTTT. The chain is built from TRBV6-2 or TRBV6-3 and TRBJ1-1; D is unclear. Deletions cut 2 bases from V and 1 base from J, with 5 bases between. Looked up from germline, CDR1 is MNHEY and CDR2 is SVGEGT. This CDR3 region has 13 residues.

The chain has TRBV5-5 and TRBJ2-5; TRBD1 might be the D (7 bases). The germline V and J ends were trimmed by 4 bases and 3 bases, with 10 bases remaining between them. The CDR3 length is 13 residues. Germline V gene data show CDR1 as SGHKS and CDR2 as YYEKEE (reference sequence). The CDR3 reads CASSPGGKETQYF. CDR3 sequence (DNA): TGTGCCAGCAGCCCAGGGGGGAAAGAGACCCAGTACTTC.

CDR3: CASSPTTGQGSSYNEQFF. In nucleotides, the CDR3 is TGTGCCAGCTCACCAACAACCGGACAGGGAAGCTCCTACAATGAGCAGTTCTTC. V usage is TRBV18 and J usage is TRBJ2-1; 8 bases are a match to TRBD1. Trimming cost V 2 bases and J 0 bases; bases outside gene matches: 9. Germline CDR1 is KGHSH and CDR2 is LQKENI. The CDR3 covers 18 residues.

This chain connects TRBV2 to TRBJ1-4; 9 bases line up with TRBD1. With 3 bases clipped from V and 6 bases from J, the junction kept 2 bases outside the gene matches. This CDR3 spans 14 amino acids. Germline CDR1 SNHLY, CDR2 FYNNEI. CDR3 DNA: TGTGCCAGCAGTGACTGGACAGGGGATGAAAAACTGTTTTTT. Its translation is CASSDWTGDEKLFF. The whole variable domain, filled in from reference TRBV2 and TRBJ1-4, reads EPEVTQTPSHQVTQMGQEVILRCVPISNHLYFYWYRQILGQKVEFLVSFYNNEISEKSEIFDDQFSVERPDGSNFTLKIRSTKLEDSAMYFCASSDWTGDEKLFFGSGTQLSVL.